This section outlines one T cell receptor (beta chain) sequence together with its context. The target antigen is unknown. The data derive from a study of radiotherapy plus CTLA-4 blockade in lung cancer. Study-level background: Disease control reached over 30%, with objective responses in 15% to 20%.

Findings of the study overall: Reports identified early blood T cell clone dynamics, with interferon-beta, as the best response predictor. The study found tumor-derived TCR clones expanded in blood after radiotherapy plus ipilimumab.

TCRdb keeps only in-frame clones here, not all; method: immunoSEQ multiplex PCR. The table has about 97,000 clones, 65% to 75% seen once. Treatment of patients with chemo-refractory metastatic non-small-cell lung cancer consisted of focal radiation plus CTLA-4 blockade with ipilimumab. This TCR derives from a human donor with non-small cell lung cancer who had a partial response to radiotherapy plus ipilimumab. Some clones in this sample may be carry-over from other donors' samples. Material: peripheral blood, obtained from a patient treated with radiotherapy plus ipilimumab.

CDR3 DNA sequence: TGTGCCAGCTCACCCAGCGTACAGGGGGCAGAGACTTTCTTT. Its protein is CASSPSVQGAETFF. The chain uses TRBV18 and TRBJ1-1, with 9 bases aligning to TRBD1. This CDR3 is 14 amino acids long. Germline CDR1 is KGHSH and CDR2 is LQKENI. Germline trimming cut 3 bases from V and 12 bases from J; bases unmatched to any gene: 11.